Listed here are 24 T cell receptor beta chains from one sample, sequenced in a study of T-cell reconstitution after alpha-beta-depleted transplantation in children. Preparation of the TCRbeta library involved a method that used unique molecular identifiers. TCRdb called the PCR reads again in MiXCR, with one record for every CDR3 protein. The sample carries roughly 500,000 distinct CDR3 sequences, approximately 30% recorded once. The source was PBMCs from the stem cell graft donor, collected from the stem cell graft. All receptors derive from a human donor who donated a stem cell graft to a child with aplastic anemia.

This clonotype turned up a few times. The gene calls are TRBV29-1 and TRBJ1-1; D is undetermined. Trimming cost V 6 bases and J 5 bases, with 16 bases left between them. Germline V gene data show CDR1 as SQVTM and CDR2 as ANQGSEA. The CDR3 contains 13 residues. CDR3 amino acids: CSVFLSLGTEAFF. The CDR3 bases are TGCAGCGTCTTCCTCTCACTTGGAACTGAAGCTTTCTTT.

Comments on this clonotype: A read error may account for a junction end that differs from germline. The chain uses TRBV10-3 and TRBJ1-5; tentatively, D is TRBD1 (5 bases). The CDR3 spans 14 residues. CDR1 is ENHRY, CDR2 SYGVKD, per germline. The CDR3 DNA is TGTGCCGTCAGCCCAGGGACGGGGAATCAGCCCCAGCATTTT. Protein: CAVSPGTGNQPQHF.

The V gene is TRBV12-3 or TRBV12-4, the J gene TRBJ2-7; 8 bases agree with TRBD1. The CDR3 is 14 residues long. The V gene end was trimmed by 2 bases and the J gene end by 4 bases; junction bases not matched to a gene: 4. The CDR3 nucleotides are TGTGCCAGCAGTTTAAGGGGGACAGGATACGAGCAGTACGTC. The encoded protein is CASSLRGTGYEQYV.

CDR3 protein: CASSLGLAYGAEQETQYF. The CDR3 DNA follows: TGCGCCAGCAGCTTGGGACTAGCGTATGGGGCCGAACAAGAGACCCAGTACTTC. The chain combines TRBV5-1 with TRBJ2-5, with TRBD2 matching 8 bases. Unmatched junction bases numbered 12, after V lost 0 bases and J lost 2 bases. Germline V CDR1 and CDR2: SGHRS, YFSETQ. This CDR3 is 18 amino acids long.

This clonotype was observed a handful of times. The chain is built from TRBV4-3 and TRBJ1-4, with TRBD1 identical over 10 bases. The CDR3 loop spans 16 amino acids. Germline CDR1 is LGHNA and CDR2 is YSLEER. Losses at the gene ends were 2 bases for V and 5 bases for J; bases not matched to a gene: 5. CDR3 coding DNA: TGCGCCAGCAGCCAACCTATGACAGGGGGCAATGAAAAACTGTTTTTT. Translation: CASSQPMTGGNEKLFF.

The table lists this clonotype with a count of one. DNA for the CDR3: TGTGCCAGCAGCTTAGAAAAAGAGCAGTTCTTC. Its translation: CASSLEKEQFF. The chain links TRBV11-3 to TRBJ2-1; D unclear. The V gene's germline CDR1 is SGHNT and CDR2 YENEEA. Trimming removed 0 bases from V and 10 bases from J, with 4 bases in between. The CDR3 loop spans 11 amino acids.

In its sample, this clonotype was seen a few times. The gene calls are TRBV29-1 and TRBJ2-1; D is undetermined. With 7 bases removed from V and 0 bases from J, the gap between germline ends came to 13 bases. Germline CDR1 reads SQVTM; CDR2 reads ANQGSEA. The CDR3 sequence is 14 residues long. For the CDR3, the DNA is TGCAGCGCCCTGGCAGCCAGCTCCTACAATGAGCAGTTCTTC. Amino acid sequence: CSALAASSYNEQFF.

This clonotype showed up just once. The chain uses TRBV12-3 or TRBV12-4 and TRBJ1-1; 7 bases are a match to TRBD1. V lost 3 bases and J lost 3; bases outside the gene matches: 4. The CDR3 sequence is 14 residues long. As DNA, the CDR3 is TGTGCCAGCAGTTTCGCAGGGGGGCACACTGAAGCTTTCTTT. Translating it yields CASSFAGGHTEAFF.

The chain has TRBV5-1 and TRBJ2-5; tentative D call: TRBD1 (5 bases). V lost 0 bases and J lost 1, with 13 bases in between. This CDR3 region has 16 residues. Germline assignment: CDR1 SGHRS and CDR2 YFSETQ. CDR3 in amino acids: CASSLGALGPQETQYF. In DNA, the CDR3 is TGCGCCAGCAGCTTGGGCGCCCTGGGGCCCCAAGAGACCCAGTACTTC.

The sample holds a few counts of this clonotype. This chain links TRBV6-2 or TRBV6-3 with TRBJ2-7; D unclear. The CDR3 extends over 17 amino acids. Trimming removed 0 bases from V and 0 bases from J, with 15 bases in between. Per germline, CDR1 MNHEY and CDR2 SVGEGT. The CDR3 DNA is TGTGCCAGCAGTTACTCGAGATATCGAGGTAGCTCCTACGAGCAGTACGTC. It translates to CASSYSRYRGSSYEQYV.

Only a few counts were recorded for this clonotype. The chain links TRBV10-2 to TRBJ2-1; 10 positions agree with TRBD2. CDR3 length: 15 amino acids. The trim removed 5 bases at V and 6 bases at J, leaving 7 bases unmatched. CDR1 is WSHSY, CDR2 SAAADI, per germline. DNA of the CDR3: TGCGCCAGCAGTCTTGAGCGGGAGGGGATCAATGAGCAGTTCTTC. Its translation: CASSLEREGINEQFF.

This clonotype was recorded many times. This chain links TRBV15 with TRBJ2-2; 7 nucleotides agree with TRBD2. V lost 1 base, J lost 5 bases, and 7 bases stayed unmatched. Germline V gene sequence: CDR1 LNHNV, CDR2 YYDKDF (reference sequence). CDR3 length: 16 residues. Here the CDR3 DNA reads TGTGCCACCAGCAGAGGTCACGGAGCGGGAACCGGGGAGCTGTTTTTT. Encoded protein: CATSRGHGAGTGELFF.

This clonotype was observed a single time. This chain links TRBV6-1 with TRBJ2-3; 10 bases align to TRBD1. The germline V gene encodes CDR1 MNHNS and CDR2 SASEGT. J was trimmed by 0 bases and V by 8 bases; bases with no gene match: 5. The CDR3 extends over 15 amino acids. The CDR3 loop is CASGGTGVSTDTQYF. DNA of the CDR3: TGTGCCAGCGGGGGGACAGGGGTCAGCACAGATACGCAGTATTTT.

This clonotype has just a few counts. The V gene is TRBV3-1, the J gene TRBJ1-6; 9 nucleotides align to TRBD1. With V trimmed by 1 base and J by 13 bases, 11 bases remained unmatched. The CDR3 runs 16 residues. CDR1 is LGHDT and CDR2 is YNNKEL in the germline V gene (reference sequence). This CDR3 is CASSQGVAQGARPLHF. The CDR3 nucleotides are TGTGCCAGCAGCCAAGGTGTGGCACAGGGGGCGCGTCCCCTCCACTTT.

The V and J genes are TRBV29-1 and TRBJ2-5; 9 bases map to TRBD2. With 4 bases clipped from V and 5 bases from J, the junction kept 8 bases outside the gene matches. The CDR3 contains 14 residues. Per the germline V gene, CDR1 is SQVTM and CDR2 is ANQGSEA. The CDR3 DNA follows: TGCAGCGTTGCGGCGGCGGGAGGGTGGGAGACCCAGTACTTC. Translation: CSVAAAGGWETQYF.

This clonotype came up a few times. The chain joins TRBV7-2 to TRBJ2-3; no clear D gene. The CDR3 covers 15 residues. Germline V gene sequence: CDR1 SGHTA, CDR2 FQGNSA. The ends were cut back, 1 base at V and 0 bases at J, with 8 bases in the middle. The CDR3 nucleotides are TGTGCCAGCAGCTTAGACGGCAGGAGCACAGATACGCAGTATTTT. Translated, it gives CASSLDGRSTDTQYF.

The chain employs TRBV4-3 and TRBJ1-4; D may be TRBD1 (5 bases). The CDR3 has 14 residues. Trimming removed 5 bases at V and 8 bases at J, with 15 bases between. Germline V gives CDR1 LGHNA, CDR2 YSLEER. The CDR3 is CASSGQGFREKLFF. In nucleotides, the CDR3 is TGCGCCAGCAGCGGGCAGGGATTCCGAGAAAAACTGTTTTTT.

The V and J genes are TRBV30 and TRBJ2-1; 9 nucleotides line up with TRBD2. Germline-derived CDR1 and CDR2 are GTSNPN and SVGIG (reference sequence). The CDR3 sequence is 19 residues long. V dropped 7 bases and J dropped 9; count of bases not matched to a gene: 28. The CDR3 bases are TGTGCCTACCAACTGCTGGCGGGAGGGCCTTTCTCCCGTTGGGGTGAGCAGTTCTTC. It is translated as CAYQLLAGGPFSRWGEQFF.

The rearrangement uses TRBV11-2 and TRBJ1-5; no clear D. Trimming took off 4 bases at V and 0 bases at J, with 19 bases between the two ends. The CDR3 sequence is 18 residues long. Germline V gene lookup returns CDR1 SGHAT and CDR2 FQNNGV. The chain's CDR3 is CASSWFIGESDSNQPQHF. The CDR3 nucleotides read TGTGCCAGCAGCTGGTTTATCGGGGAGTCAGATAGCAATCAGCCCCAGCATTTT.

This clonotype was seen more than once but under ten times. The chain carries TRBV6-2 or TRBV6-3 and TRBJ1-1, with a tentative D call TRBD1 (5 bases). This CDR3 has 14 residues. V was shortened by 5 bases and J by 2 bases, with 12 bases between the two germline ends. Germline V gene data show CDR1 as MNHEY and CDR2 as SVGEGT. The CDR3, as DNA: TGTGCCAGCAGTAGCACGACAGTCAACACTGAAGCTTTCTTT. This translates into CASSSTTVNTEAFF.

This clonotype occurred a few times. The CDR3 nucleotides read TGTGCCAGCAGCGCCTTAGCAATTTCAGGGGCCAACGTCCTGACTTTC. Translating it yields CASSALAISGANVLTF. The chain links TRBV9 to TRBJ2-6; D remains unclear. The CDR3 runs to 16 residues. Trimming took 3 bases from V and 4 from J, leaving 14 bases between them. Germline V CDR1 and CDR2: SGDLS, YYNGEE.

This clonotype was counted a few times. This chain joins TRBV6-5 and TRBJ2-7, with D possibly matching TRBD2 (7 bases). Germline assignment: CDR1 MNHEY and CDR2 SVGAGI. The CDR3 extends over 14 amino acids. V lost 2 bases to trimming and J lost 2 bases, with 10 bases between them. CDR3: CASSYGGGPYEQYF. Written as DNA, the CDR3 is TGTGCCAGCAGTTACGGGGGGGGGCCCTACGAGCAGTACTTC.

This clonotype came up a few times. The V gene is TRBV7-8, the J gene TRBJ2-1; D gene uncertain. The CDR3 is 12 residues long. Germline loops: CDR1 SGHVS, CDR2 FQNEAQ. Trimming took 3 bases from V and 6 from J, leaving 6 bases between them. CDR3 sequence reads: CASSFVVNEQFF. CDR3 nucleotides: TGTGCCAGCAGCTTCGTAGTCAATGAGCAGTTCTTC.

The chain has TRBV9 and TRBJ2-3; TRBD2 might be the D (6 bases). Trimming pared 0 bases from V and 2 bases from J, leaving 13 bases between. The germline V gene has CDR1 SGDLS and CDR2 YYNGEE. CDR3 length: 16 residues. The CDR3 sequence: CASSVGRGSPTDTQYF. The CDR3 DNA reads TGTGCCAGCAGCGTAGGGCGGGGATCCCCCACAGATACGCAGTATTTT.